The 12 T cell receptor beta chains presented below share a single source sample, sequenced in a study of regulatory T cells in long-lasting Graves disease (dated by TCRdb to the early 2020s). Library creation used multiplex PCR. Instrument on record: Illumina HiSeq 4000. CDR3 regions were amplified by Arm-PCR with iRepertoire HTBI primers to construct TCR beta libraries. Clones were called with MiXCR by TCRdb after fastp trimmed the public reads at Q25, and only in-frame beta chains were retained. Every entry covers one CDR3 protein and lists the most common genes and DNA from its rows. Present in this sample are roughly 400,000 distinct CDR3 sequences, around 20% of which were seen just once. Roughly 13% of the sample comes from the top ten. This specimen's time point label, per the study, means: persistent/refractory GD, antithyroid drugs over 5 years with positive TRAb. RNA was extracted from PBMCs in TRIzol for both TCR sequencing and RNA sequencing.

The sequences come from peripheral blood mononuclear cells (PBMCs), collected when the disease was refractory, from a patient treated with antithyroid drugs. Source of these receptors: a female donor with Graves disease.

The table lists this clonotype with many counts. The chain carries TRBV30 and TRBJ2-7, with 7 bases that match TRBD2. The V gene end was trimmed by 0 bases and the J gene end by 6 bases; junction bases not matched to a gene: 8. This CDR3 is built from 14 residues. Germline V gives CDR1 GTSNPN, CDR2 SVGIG (reference sequence). The CDR3, as DNA: TGTGCCTGGAGTGTGGAGCGGGAAAACCCCGAGCAGTACTTC. Its translation: CAWSVERENPEQYF.

This clonotype was counted many times. The chain joins TRBV6-1 to TRBJ2-7; 11 positions agree with TRBD2. Trimming cost V 5 bases and J 2 bases; bases outside gene matches: 14. Germline V gene data show CDR1 as MNHNS and CDR2 as SASEGT. The CDR3 has 18 amino acids. This CDR3 reads CASSPRDKGLADTYEQYF. CDR3 coding DNA: TGTGCCAGCAGTCCCCGGGACAAGGGACTAGCGGACACCTACGAGCAGTACTTC.

This clonotype was observed many times. The chain carries TRBV28 and TRBJ1-2; no clear D gene. The CDR3 totals 15 residues. Trimming removed 2 bases at V and 4 bases at J, with 14 bases between. The V gene's germline CDR1 is MDHEN and CDR2 SYDVKM. The CDR3 here is CASSLGGRSLYGYTF. In nucleotides, the CDR3 is TGTGCCAGCAGTTTAGGAGGGCGCTCCCTCTATGGCTACACCTTC.

The chain has TRBV14 and TRBJ1-1; D is uncertain. The CDR3 contains 16 residues. V gave up 1 base and J gave up 5 bases, with 17 bases separating them. Germline CDR1 reads SGHDN; CDR2 reads FVKESK. The CDR3: CASSQAFGSMTTEAFF. CDR3 coding DNA: TGTGCCAGCAGCCAAGCCTTCGGGAGTATGACGACTGAAGCTTTCTTT.

For this clonotype: Since a much larger clone is just one base distant, this may be a read error. Written as DNA, the CDR3 is TGTGCCAGCAGTTTAGGGGTTTTCGACACCGGGGAGCTGCTTTTT. Its protein product is CASSLGVFDTGELLF. The chain links TRBV12-3 or TRBV12-4 to TRBJ2-2; D is perhaps TRBD2 (5 bases). The CDR3 totals 15 residues.

Remarks on this clonotype: This may be a read error, as it is one base from a much larger clone. The chain uses TRBV28 and TRBJ1-4, with D possibly being TRBD1 (5 bases). The CDR3 is 14 amino acids. V dropped 7 bases and J dropped 6 bases, with 15 bases sitting between them. Germline V gives CDR1 MDHEN, CDR2 SYDVKM. CDR3 in DNA: TGTGCCAGCAAAACCGGGGCAGGGCATGAAAAACTGTTTTTT. This encodes CASKTGAGHEKLFF. The whole variable domain, filled in from reference TRBV28 and TRBJ1-4, reads DVKVTQSSRYLVKRTGEKVFLECVQDMDHENMFWYRQDPGLGLRLIYFSYDVKMKEKGDIPEGYSVSREKKERFSLILESASTNQTSMYLCASKTGAGHEKLFFGSGTQLSVL.

This clonotype was detected many times. This chain uses TRBV3-1 with TRBJ2-2, with D maybe TRBD1 (5 bases). From germline, CDR1 is LGHDT and CDR2 YNNKEL (reference sequence). The V end lost 1 base, the J end lost 5 bases, and 11 bases lay between the germline ends. The CDR3 is 15 amino acids. This CDR3 is CASSQGSGSTGELFF. As DNA, the CDR3 is TGTGCCAGCAGCCAAGGGTCAGGGTCGACCGGGGAGCTGTTTTTT.

The V gene is TRBV19, the J gene TRBJ2-7, with a tentative D call TRBD2 (6 bases). V was clipped by 7 bases and J by 6 bases, with 22 bases between them. The CDR3 is 15 amino acids. Germline-derived CDR1 and CDR2 are LNHDA and SQIVND (reference sequence). CDR3 loop: CASTSQLSGYTEQYF. The CDR3 bases are TGTGCCAGTACGTCGCAGCTAAGCGGGTATACCGAGCAGTACTTC.

This clonotype showed up just a few times. The CDR3 is CASSPHSRQTNYGYTF. The CDR3 nucleotides are TGTGCCAGCAGCCCACACTCCCGACAGACTAACTATGGCTACACCTTC. V and J are TRBV7-2 and TRBJ1-2, with D perhaps matching TRBD1 (5 bases). In germline, CDR1 is SGHTA, CDR2 FQGNSA. V lost 5 bases and J 0 bases, leaving 16 bases between the germline ends. The CDR3 is made up of 16 amino acids.

Comments on this clonotype: Since a much larger clone is just one base distant, this may be a read error. This sequence joins TRBV18 and TRBJ1-4; D is uncertain. Germline lookup yields CDR1 KGHSH and CDR2 LQKENI. The CDR3 has 13 residues. Trimming cost V 6 bases and J 7 bases, with 12 bases left between them. CDR3 in DNA: TGTGCCAGCTCCCCCACTCCTCTTGAAAAACTGTTTTTT. Amino acid sequence: CASSPTPLEKLFF.

This clonotype was observed many times. The chain links TRBV3-1 to TRBJ1-5, with D unclear. Germline CDR1 reads LGHDT; CDR2 reads YNNKEL (reference sequence). This CDR3 has 14 amino acids. Trimming left V 4 bases short and J 4 bases short, with 11 bases between. Here the CDR3 reads CASSPEDGNQPQHF. CDR3 nucleotides: TGTGCCAGCAGCCCCGAGGACGGGAATCAGCCCCAGCATTTT.

This clonotype has more than one count but fewer than ten. This chain joins TRBV6-1 and TRBJ2-7; perhaps TRBD1 as D (6 bases). The CDR3 runs to 14 residues. Germline lookup yields CDR1 MNHNS and CDR2 SASEGT. The V and J ends lost 7 bases and 2 bases respectively, with 15 bases between them. The CDR3 sequence: CASKGATGTYEQYF. The CDR3 bases are TGTGCCAGCAAGGGAGCGACAGGTACCTACGAGCAGTACTTC.